The next 9 T cell receptor beta chains were all read from a single sample in a study of T cell responses to AZD1222 COVID-19 vaccine. Sequencing was performed with immunoSEQ multiplex PCR; in TCRdb, only in-frame clones are kept and a portion is missing. The data contain 85,000 to 110,000 clones, around 90% of them singletons. The sequencing used peripheral blood, collected on day 0 of AZD1222 vaccination. The receptor source for this set is an adult in good health.

The chain is built from TRBV6-5 and TRBJ1-6, with D hard to call. Trimming shortened V by 9 bases and J by 0 bases, and 6 bases separated the two germline ends. Germline V gene data show CDR1 as MNHEY and CDR2 as SVGAGI. The CDR3 contains 13 residues. The CDR3 loop is CASLSSYNSPLHF. The CDR3 DNA is TGTGCCAGTTTAAGCTCCTATAATTCACCCCTCCACTTT.

The chain couples TRBV30 to TRBJ1-1; TRBD1 might be the D (6 bases). Germline lookup yields CDR1 GTSNPN and CDR2 SVGIG (reference sequence). This CDR3 is 11 amino acids long. Trimming pared 0 bases from V and 11 bases from J, leaving 10 bases between. Here the CDR3 DNA reads TGTGCCTGGAGTGTGGCTGACAGGGCTTTCTTT. It specifies CAWSVADRAFF.

The V gene is TRBV10-3, the J gene TRBJ2-4; D is uncertain. In germline, CDR1 is ENHRY, CDR2 SYGVKD. The CDR3 loop spans 12 amino acids. V lost 5 bases to trimming and J lost 10 bases, with 12 bases between them. The CDR3 reads CAISLDGWIQYF. The CDR3 coding sequence is TGTGCCATCAGTTTGGACGGGTGGATTCAGTACTTC.

The table lists this clone with a few counts. The gene calls are TRBV5-5 and TRBJ1-6, with D maybe TRBD1 (5 bases). Per germline, CDR1 SGHKS and CDR2 YYEKEE (reference sequence). The CDR3 runs to 14 residues. The V end was cut by 4 bases, the J end by 6 bases, with 11 bases between. CDR3 loop: CASSLTVLNSPLHF. The CDR3 nucleotides read TGTGCCAGCAGCCTGACAGTTCTTAATTCACCCCTCCACTTT.

V and J are TRBV19 and TRBJ2-7, with 14 bases fitting TRBD2. This CDR3 has 15 amino acids. J gave up 8 bases and V 5 bases, and 8 bases lay outside the gene matches. Germline V lookup: CDR1 LNHDA, CDR2 SQIVND (reference sequence). The chain's CDR3 is CASSLSGTSGSKQYF. The DNA for the CDR3 is TGTGCCAGTAGTTTGTCCGGGACTAGCGGGAGTAAGCAGTACTTC.

J is TRBJ1-4 and V is TRBV7-9; D might be TRBD1 (5 bases). Trimming took off 6 bases at V and 8 bases at J, with 13 bases between the two ends. The CDR3 sequence is 13 residues long. Germline V gives CDR1 SEHNR, CDR2 FQNEAQ (reference sequence). This CDR3 is CASSSGLGEKLFF. For the CDR3, the DNA is TGTGCCAGCAGTTCGGGACTTGGGGAAAAACTGTTTTTT. Based on the CDR3 plus reference TRBV7-9 and TRBJ1-4, the full variable domain is DTGVSQNPRHKITKRGQNVTFRCDPISEHNRLYWYRQTLGQGPEFLTYFQNEAQLEKSRLLSDRFSAERPKGSFSTLEIQRTEQGDSAMYLCASSSGLGEKLFFGSGTQLSVL.

DNA of the CDR3: TGTGCCAGCAGTTTAGGGACAGTGGGACGTGCTGAAGCTTTCTTT. Amino acids: CASSLGTVGRAEAFF. This chain uses TRBV28 with TRBJ1-1; 7 bases align to TRBD1. From germline, CDR1 is MDHEN and CDR2 SYDVKM. V trimming: 2 bases; J trimming: 6 bases; junction bases outside the gene matches: 9. The length of the CDR3 is 15 residues.

The V gene is TRBV5-5, the J gene TRBJ2-1, with D tentatively TRBD2 (6 bases). Germline CDR1 is SGHKS and CDR2 is YYEKEE (reference sequence). Trimming left V 2 bases short and J 10 bases short, with 10 bases between. This CDR3 is 12 amino acids long. The CDR3: CASSLLAGEQFF. CDR3 bases: TGTGCCAGCAGCTTACTAGCAGGAGAGCAGTTCTTC.

This chain uses TRBV19 with TRBJ2-3, with D perhaps matching TRBD1 (6 bases). Germline CDR1 reads LNHDA; CDR2 reads SQIVND (reference sequence). With 3 bases removed from V and 2 bases from J, the gap between germline ends came to 12 bases. The CDR3 consists of 15 residues. CDR3 sequence reads: CASSIPRGPTDTQYF. The CDR3 DNA reads TGTGCCAGTAGTATCCCCAGGGGCCCCACAGATACGCAGTATTTT.